These 13 T cell receptor beta chains were all obtained from the same sample, sequenced in a study of blood T cell repertoires in COVID-19. Sequencing used immunoSEQ multiplex PCR; TCRdb keeps in-frame clones, though not all of them. Of around 200,000 clones listed, about 80% are singletons. Sequenced: peripheral blood. Receptors were obtained from a young man with active or convalescent COVID-19.

This chain connects TRBV19 to TRBJ1-5; no firm D call. Trimming removed 9 bases at V and 0 bases at J, with 12 bases between. The CDR3 runs to 14 residues. Germline assignment: CDR1 LNHDA and CDR2 SQIVND (reference sequence). The CDR3: CASKTPYSNQPQHF. In nucleotides, the CDR3 is TGTGCCAGCAAGACACCTTATAGCAATCAGCCCCAGCATTTT.

The chain couples TRBV5-6 to TRBJ2-7; a possible D gene is TRBD1 (6 bases). The CDR3 loop spans 12 amino acids. The V and J ends lost 4 bases and 6 bases respectively, with 11 bases between them. The V gene's germline CDR1 is SGHDT and CDR2 YYEEEE. CDR3 bases: TGTGCCAGCAGCCCAGGGACAAGCGAGCAGTACTTC. Its protein is CASSPGTSEQYF. The complete variable domain, with remaining parts taken from reference TRBV5-6 and TRBJ2-7, reads DAGVTQSPTHLIKTRGQQVTLRCSPKSGHDTVSWYQQALGQGPQFIFQYYEEEERQRGNFPDRFSGHQFPNYSSELNVNALLLGDSALYLCASSPGTSEQYFGPGTRLTVT.

The chain links TRBV4-1 to TRBJ2-5, with 10 bases that match TRBD1. CDR1 and CDR2 from the germline V gene are MGHRA and YSYEKL. The CDR3 length is 17 residues. Germline trimming cut 4 bases from V and 4 bases from J; bases unmatched to any gene: 12. Written as DNA, the CDR3 is TGCGCCAGCAGCCCCGAGGGTGCCGGGACAGGGGTAGAGACCCAGTACTTC. It translates to CASSPEGAGTGVETQYF.

V usage is TRBV9 and J usage is TRBJ1-6; 10 nucleotides line up with TRBD1. The CDR3 consists of 16 residues. V shed 3 bases, J shed 8 bases, and the junction held 8 bases outside the gene matches. Germline V lookup: CDR1 SGDLS, CDR2 YYNGEE. CDR3 protein: CASSERDRGLYSPLHF. The CDR3 bases are TGTGCCAGCAGCGAGCGGGACAGGGGATTGTATTCACCCCTCCACTTT. Full variable domain (rest looked up from reference TRBV9 and TRBJ1-6): DSGVTQTPKHLITATGQRVTLRCSPRSGDLSVYWYQQSLDQGLQFLIQYYNGEERAKGNILERFSAQQFPDLHSELNLSSLELGDSALYFCASSERDRGLYSPLHFGNGTRLTVT.

This chain joins TRBV27 and TRBJ1-2; 7 nucleotides align to TRBD1. The germline V gene encodes CDR1 MNHEY and CDR2 SMNVEV (reference sequence). V gave up 5 bases and J gave up 0 bases; unmatched junction bases: 6. CDR3 length equals 15 residues. The CDR3 region has the DNA TGTGCCAGCAGTCCCAGGGACAGCGCTAACTATGGCTACACCTTC. Translated, it gives CASSPRDSANYGYTF.

This clone was counted only a few times. The V and J genes are TRBV10-3 and TRBJ2-4, with 8 bases that match TRBD1. CDR3 size: 14 residues. The V segment lost 3 bases and the J segment 4 bases; nucleotides outside the gene matches: 2. The germline V gene has CDR1 ENHRY and CDR2 SYGVKD. In DNA form, the CDR3 reads TGTGCCATCAGTGACACAGGGGGGAAAAACATTCAGTACTTC. Its protein product is CAISDTGGKNIQYF.

This clone was found a few times. The chain carries TRBV6-5 and TRBJ2-1, with D hard to call. The CDR3 is made up of 11 amino acids. Germline CDR1 reads MNHEY; CDR2 reads SVGAGI. The germline V and J ends were trimmed by 2 bases and 7 bases, with 3 bases remaining between them. CDR3 sequence (DNA): TGTGCCAGCAGTTACCGGAATGAGCAGTTCTTC. This sequence encodes CASSYRNEQFF.

The chain joins TRBV29-1 to TRBJ1-5, with D hard to call. CDR1 and CDR2 from the germline V gene are SQVTM and ANQGSEA. V was cut by 8 bases and J by 1 base, with 12 bases left in between. This CDR3 has 13 amino acids. Written as DNA, the CDR3 is TGCAGCTTTATTACGGGGAGCAATCAGCCCCAGCATTTT. Residues: CSFITGSNQPQHF.

The chain employs TRBV4-1 and TRBJ1-4, with D possibly TRBD1 on 6 matching bases. V lost 4 bases to trimming and J lost 2 bases, with 14 bases between them. This CDR3 is built from 16 residues. Germline V gene sequence: CDR1 MGHRA, CDR2 YSYEKL. The CDR3 sequence: CASSPGAGATNEKLFF. DNA for the CDR3: TGCGCCAGCAGCCCAGGCGCGGGGGCGACTAATGAAAAACTGTTTTTT.

This chain links TRBV6-6 with TRBJ2-2; D might be TRBD2 (7 bases). Trimming cost V 6 bases and J 6 bases, with 14 bases left between them. Germline V CDR1 and CDR2: MNHNY, SVGAGI (reference sequence). The CDR3 is 14 amino acids. The CDR3 DNA reads TGTGCCAGCAGGTCGGGGGGCGGTCCCGGGGAGCTGTTTTTT. It encodes CASRSGGGPGELFF.

This clone has just one count. The rearrangement joins TRBV2 to TRBJ1-1; D is uncertain. Trimming pared 9 bases from V and 0 bases from J, leaving 14 bases between. The CDR3 contains 14 residues. Germline V gene sequence: CDR1 SNHLY, CDR2 FYNNEI. The CDR3 nucleotides are TGTGCCAGGAGGGAGGGCAGTTTGAACACTGAAGCTTTCTTT. This translates into CARREGSLNTEAFF.

The V call is TRBV18, the J call TRBJ2-7, with TRBD2 matching over 7 bases. Trimming at V came to 2 bases and at J to 7 bases, leaving 5 bases not matched to a gene. CDR1 is KGHSH, CDR2 LQKENI, per germline. The CDR3 has 13 amino acids. The chain's CDR3 is CASSPESGGEQYF. The CDR3 coding sequence is TGTGCCAGCTCACCAGAATCGGGGGGTGAGCAGTACTTC.

V gene TRBV2 combines with J gene TRBJ2-3; D is perhaps TRBD2 (5 bases). The germline V gene encodes CDR1 SNHLY and CDR2 FYNNEI. The V gene lost 2 bases and the J gene lost 3 bases, with 12 bases spanning the gap. There are 15 residues in the CDR3. The CDR3 reads CASSEFEEETDTQYF. The CDR3 coding sequence is TGTGCCAGCAGTGAATTCGAGGAGGAAACAGATACGCAGTATTTT.